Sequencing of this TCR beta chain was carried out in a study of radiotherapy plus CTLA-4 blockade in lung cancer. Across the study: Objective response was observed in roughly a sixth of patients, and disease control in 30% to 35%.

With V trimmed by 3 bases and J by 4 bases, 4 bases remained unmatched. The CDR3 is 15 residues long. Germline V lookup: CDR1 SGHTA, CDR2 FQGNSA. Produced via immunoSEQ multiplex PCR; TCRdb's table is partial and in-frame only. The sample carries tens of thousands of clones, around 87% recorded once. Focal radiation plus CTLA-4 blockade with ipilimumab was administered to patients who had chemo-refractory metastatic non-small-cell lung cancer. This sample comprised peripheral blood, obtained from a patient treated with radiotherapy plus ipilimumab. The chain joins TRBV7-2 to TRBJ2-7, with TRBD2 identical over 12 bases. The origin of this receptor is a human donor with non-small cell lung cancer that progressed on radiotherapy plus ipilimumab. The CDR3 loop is CASSFRTSGGYEQYF. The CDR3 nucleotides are TGTGCCAGCAGCTTCCGCACTAGCGGGGGGTACGAGCAGTACTTC.